Included here is one T cell receptor (beta chain) sequence, with context. The antigen this receptor binds is unknown. Within one base of it there is no much larger clone, and no base qualities were kept. Trimming removed 2 bases from V and 1 base from J, leaving 17 bases between the germline ends. There are 17 amino acids in the CDR3, from cysteine to phenylalanine inclusive. Of all the DNA, just the CDR3 is kept, 51 bases in frame from base 1. The CDR1 and CDR2 encoded by the germline V gene are MNHNS and SASEGT. The data belong to a study of blood T cell repertoires in COVID-19 (dated by TCRdb to 2018 to 2020). Regarding the study in general: Samples covering the acute and convalescent phases of COVID-19 were provided by collaborators in the United States, Italy and Spain. The prospective study material was composed of cDNA or gDNA derived from T cells, B-cell-depleted T cells, or PBMCs. Subjects who had been exposed to COVID-19, were actively infected with it, or had recovered from it provided the deeply sampled blood TCRbeta repertoires that made up the dataset. The repertoires were made available in a free public database intended to serve as a resource for research on the immune response to SARS-CoV-2. Samples were obtained from the ongoing ImmuneRACE study (first 160 participants) and from 1,254 subjects provided by 6 global collaborators. Nearly every sample came with metadata listing a de-identified subject ID, COVID-19 status, age in years and sex. Where HLA class I and class II types were available, the types were taken from metadata supplied by the sample provider, not from assay-based typing.

Study-wide conclusions, independent of this receptor: The quantity of clinical and demographic metadata differed by source and by participant and was supplied without curation.

TCRbeta CDR3 regions were amplified from genomic DNA using the immunoSEQ Assay, a bias-controlled multiplex PCR. The original pipeline was this. Within the assay, amplification of reference gene primers was used to estimate how many nucleated cells each sample contained. Sequence reads were collapsed and filtered to measure the absolute abundance of every unique TCRbeta CDR3 rearrangement. Productive Simpson clonality was computed per sample as the square root of Simpson's diversity index over productive rearrangements. TCRdb retrieved this table from immuneACCESS and kept in-frame rearrangements only. Not all clones are present; in checked studies, unresolved V genes account for under half, and no reason is known for the remainder. That table furnishes V, J and clone size, whereas the DNA furnished D and trimming. Within this sample are around 250,000 clones, with more than 80% of them counted one time only. Jointly, the top ten make up less than 3% of the sample.

Each collaborating institution followed its own protocols to collect whole blood in K2EDTA tubes. Collaborator samples were shipped for TCRbeta analysis as frozen whole blood, isolated PBMCs, or DNA extracted from either sample type. This TCR derives from a woman between 25 and 40 years old with active or convalescent COVID-19. In this chain, TRBV6-1 is recombined with TRBJ1-2; matching of 6 bases hints at TRBD1 as the D gene. Sequenced: peripheral blood. The CDR3 has the sequence CASSEPLNRVNNYGYTF. The DNA sequence follows: TGTGCCAGCAGTGAACCCCTAAACAGGGTAAATAACTATGGCTACACCTTC.